One TCR beta chain is described in this entry. The data are from a study of cytomegalovirus exposure and HLA in healthy donors. This CDR3 comprises 16 residues. The V gene lost 2 bases and the J gene lost 8 bases, with 18 bases spanning the gap. CDR1 and CDR2 (germline): SGHAT, FQNNGV. PCR employed 60 Vbeta and 13 Jbeta primers. Some clones are missing from TCRdb's copy, which holds only in-frame ones; the method was immunoSEQ multiplex PCR. The data show some 120,000 clones, with 65% to 80% seen just once and under 1.2% held by the top ten. The records omit this donor's CMV serostatus. Sequencing was performed on PBMCs. This receptor was obtained from a human donor in good health. V gene TRBV11-2 combines with J gene TRBJ2-2, with D possibly TRBD2 on 5 matching bases. CDR3 sequence: CASSLLRSYGGGELFF. The CDR3 DNA reads TGTGCCAGCAGCTTACTCCGGTCTTATGGCGGGGGGGAGCTGTTTTTT.